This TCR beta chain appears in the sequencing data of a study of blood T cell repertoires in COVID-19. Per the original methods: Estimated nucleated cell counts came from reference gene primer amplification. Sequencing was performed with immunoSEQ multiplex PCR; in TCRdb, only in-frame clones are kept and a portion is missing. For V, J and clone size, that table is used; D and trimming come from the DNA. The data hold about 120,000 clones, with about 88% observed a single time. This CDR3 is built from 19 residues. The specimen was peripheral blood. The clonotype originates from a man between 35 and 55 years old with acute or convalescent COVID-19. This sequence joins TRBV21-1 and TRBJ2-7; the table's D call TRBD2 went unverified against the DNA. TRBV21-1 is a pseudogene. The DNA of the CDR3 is TGTGCCAGCAGCGTAAGGCGGGGGGCCCAAAGGGTTCTGAGATACGAGCAGTACTTC. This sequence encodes CASSVRRGAQRVLRYEQYF.